This T cell receptor beta chain was recorded in a study of T cell changes during pregnancy in multiple sclerosis. Trimming removed 2 bases from V and 6 bases from J, with 15 bases in between. The CDR3 length is 14 residues. CDR1 SGHNT and CDR2 YYREEE come from the germline V gene (reference sequence). TCRdb's table, derived via immunoSEQ multiplex PCR, lists solely in-frame clones and lacks some. The sample yields nearly 110,000 clones, 85% to 95% seen once. V is TRBV5-4 and J is TRBJ2-7; D is perhaps TRBD2 (6 bases). The receptor was isolated from a female donor with multiple sclerosis, enrolled in a pregnancy study. This specimen consisted of peripheral blood, obtained after pregnancy. The chain's CDR3 is CASSFQLAKGEQYF. CDR3 in DNA: TGTGCCAGCAGCTTTCAACTAGCAAAGGGCGAGCAGTACTTC.